In its sample, the clone carrying this T cell receptor (beta chain) was seen many times. Authors of the study amplified TCR beta CDR3 regions from RNA transcripts. First-round RT-PCR targeting the TCR CDR3 was performed with the HTBI primer set. MiXCR, applied by TCRdb to the multiplex PCR reads, yields one record per CDR3 protein. The sample contains roughly 380,000 distinct CDR3 sequences, about 13% of which appear only once. The data were taken from a study of T cells in Graves' hyperthyroidism and ophthalmopathy. V lost 1 base to trimming and J lost 14 bases, with 12 bases between them. CDR1 is KGHSH, CDR2 LQKENI, per germline. This CDR3 spans 13 amino acids.

This TCR derives from a man aged 30 to 39 with Graves' hyperthyroidism that later progressed to Graves' ophthalmopathy. Sequencing was carried out using blood. This chain uses TRBV18 with TRBJ1-6, with D unresolved. The CDR3 reads CASSPRGRSALHF. The CDR3 DNA reads as TGTGCCAGCTCACCACGAGGCCGGTCTGCCCTCCACTTT. The entire variable domain, with the rest obtained from reference TRBV18 and TRBJ1-6, is as follows: NAGVMQNPRHLVRRRGQEARLRCSPMKGHSHVYWYRQLPEEGLKFMVYLQKENIIDESGMPKERFSAEFPKEGPSILRIQQVVRGDSAAYFCASSPRGRSALHFGNGTRLTVT.